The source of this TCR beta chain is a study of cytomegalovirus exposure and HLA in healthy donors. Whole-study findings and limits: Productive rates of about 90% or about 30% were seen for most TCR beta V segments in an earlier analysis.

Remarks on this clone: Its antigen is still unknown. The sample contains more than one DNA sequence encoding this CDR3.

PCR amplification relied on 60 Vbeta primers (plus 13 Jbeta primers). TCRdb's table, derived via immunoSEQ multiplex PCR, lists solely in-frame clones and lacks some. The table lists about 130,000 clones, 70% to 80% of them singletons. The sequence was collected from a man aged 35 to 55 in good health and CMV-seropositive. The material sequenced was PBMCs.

The DNA for the CDR3 is TGTGCCAGCTCACGGGACAGCTCCTACGAGCAGTACTTC. This encodes CASSRDSSYEQYF. V and J are TRBV18 and TRBJ2-7; 7 bases fit TRBD1. V lost 4 bases to trimming and J lost 0 bases; unmatched junction nucleotides: 0. The CDR3 is 13 residues long. Germline V gene sequence: CDR1 KGHSH, CDR2 LQKENI.